The clone carrying this T cell receptor (beta chain) was counted ten times or more. TCRdb reprocessed the 5' RACE reads with MiXCR, giving one entry per CDR3 protein. Of some 250,000 distinct CDR3 sequences listed, around a tenth are singletons. These data are taken from a study of CD8 T cells in ankylosing spondylitis. V lost 2 bases, J lost 10 bases, and 18 bases lay in between. CDR1 is DFQATT and CDR2 is SNEGSKA in the germline V gene (reference sequence). The CDR3 is made up of 15 amino acids. The sample consisted of blood, either unsorted or a sorted T cell fraction (not recorded which). The chain has TRBV20-1 and TRBJ1-6; a possible D gene is TRBD1 (6 bases). This receptor was taken from a male donor with ankylosing spondylitis or in good health (not recorded which). As DNA, the CDR3 is TGCAGTGCTAGACTACGGGGCAGGGGTGCCTCACCCCTCCACTTT. It is translated as CSARLRGRGASPLHF.